This T cell receptor beta chain originates from a study of human T cells and chemical hapten exposure. Overall study context: Patch tests applied 0.01% DPC to the upper back, read at 6 days. Findings and caveats of the study: Alopecia affected the donors, so their immune response may differ from healthy people's.

The CDR3 spans 14 residues. Trimming cost V 1 base and J 3 bases, with 9 bases left between them. Germline V lookup: CDR1 LGHNA, CDR2 YSLEER. This clonotype has a handful of counts. Its target is unknown. The time point: patch test 3, about 24 weeks after DPC sensitization. Treatment given: therapeutic diphenylcyclopropenone sensitization with weekly scalp DPC. Donors were 18 to 70-year-old alopecia patients suitable for DPC. What the library attached to individual cDNA molecules were unique molecular identifiers. TCRdb used MiXCR to reprocess the RACE reads, holding one entry per CDR3 protein. The table has fewer than 80,000 distinct CDR3 sequences, about 11% seen once.

The sequence derives from a woman in her 30s with alopecia areata. Some clones in this sample may be carry-over from other donors' samples. V and J are TRBV4-3 and TRBJ1-2; D is uncertain. Source: whole blood, taken in connection with sensitization to the hapten diphenylcyclopropenone (DPC). The CDR3 bases are TGCGCCAGCAGCCAAGTCCCGCCTGACTATGGCTACACCTTC. It translates to CASSQVPPDYGYTF.